This is a list of T cell receptor beta chains from one sample in a study of T cell changes during pregnancy in multiple sclerosis. Profiled with immunoSEQ multiplex PCR; TCRdb holds only in-frame clones, not every one. The table includes 57,000 or so clones, 90% detected once. The specimen comprised peripheral blood, sampled in the third trimester of pregnancy. Every receptor here comes from a female donor in good health, enrolled as a control in a pregnancy study. CDR3s include the opening cysteine and the closing phenylalanine or tryptophan. D genes are given only for firm matches. For some rows the clone size is stated as once, few or many, or as a class when expanded; others skip it.

D gene: .; J gene: TRBJ1-2; CDR3 length: 13; clone size: .; V gene: TRBV30; CDR3 protein: CAWRIDANYGYTF; CDR3 DNA: TGTGCCTGGAGAATAGATGCTAACTATGGCTACACCTTC
D gene: .; J gene: TRBJ2-7; CDR3 length: 13; clone size: .; V gene: TRBV9; CDR3 protein: CASSGPPSYEQYF; CDR3 DNA: TGTGCCAGCAGCGGCCCGCCGAGCTACGAGCAGTACTTC
D gene: .; J gene: TRBJ1-4; CDR3 length: 15; clone size: .; V gene: TRBV4-3; CDR3 protein: CASSQDSGGGEKLFF; CDR3 DNA: TGCGCCAGCAGCCAAGATTCGGGGGGCGGTGAAAAACTGTTTTTT
D gene: .; J gene: TRBJ1-1; CDR3 length: 13; clone size: .; V gene: TRBV7-2; CDR3 protein: CASRSWGGTEAFF; CDR3 DNA: TGTGCCAGCAGATCCTGGGGGGGGACTGAAGCTTTCTTT
D gene: .; J gene: TRBJ1-2; CDR3 length: 15; clone size: .; V gene: TRBV10-3; CDR3 protein: CAISEGGALWSGYTF; CDR3 DNA: TGTGCCATCAGTGAGGGAGGGGCACTATGGTCTGGCTACACCTTC
D gene: .; J gene: TRBJ2-7; CDR3 length: 14; clone size: .; V gene: TRBV29-1; CDR3 protein: CSTSGDSSTYEQYF; CDR3 DNA: TGCAGCACCTCCGGAGACTCATCAACCTACGAGCAGTACTTC
D gene: TRBD2; J gene: TRBJ2-3; CDR3 length: 19; clone size: .; V gene: TRBV27; CDR3 protein: CASSLGLAGGPKVADTQYF; CDR3 DNA: TGTGCCAGCAGTTTGGGGCTAGCGGGAGGGCCAAAGGTAGCAGATACGCAGTATTTT
D gene: .; J gene: TRBJ1-2; CDR3 length: 15; clone size: .; V gene: TRBV30; CDR3 protein: CAWSARQGRYQGYTF; CDR3 DNA: TGTGCCTGGAGTGCCCGGCAGGGTCGGTACCAGGGCTACACCTTC
D gene: .; J gene: TRBJ1-1; CDR3 length: 12; clone size: .; V gene: TRBV2; CDR3 protein: CASSDEGSEAFF; CDR3 DNA: TGTGCCAGCAGTGATGAGGGAAGTGAAGCTTTCTTT
D gene: TRBD1; J gene: TRBJ2-1; CDR3 length: 12; clone size: .; V gene: TRBV19; CDR3 protein: CASGTGGNEQFF; CDR3 DNA: TGTGCCAGTGGGACAGGGGGCAATGAGCAGTTCTTC
D gene: .; J gene: TRBJ1-1; CDR3 length: 15; clone size: few; V gene: TRBV11-2; CDR3 protein: CASTSGAGVTTEAFF; CDR3 DNA: TGTGCCAGCACTAGTGGGGCAGGGGTTACGACTGAAGCTTTCTTT
D gene: .; J gene: TRBJ1-1; CDR3 length: 14; clone size: .; V gene: TRBV5-8; CDR3 protein: CASSLVLGDTEAFF; CDR3 DNA: TGTGCCAGCAGCTTGGTCTTGGGAGACACTGAAGCTTTCTTT
D gene: .; J gene: TRBJ2-7; CDR3 length: 14; clone size: .; V gene: TRBV11-2; CDR3 protein: CASSLGTETYEQYF; CDR3 DNA: TGTGCCAGCAGCTTAGGGACAGAAACCTACGAGCAGTACTTC
D gene: .; J gene: TRBJ2-1; CDR3 length: 15; clone size: .; V gene: TRBV5-1; CDR3 protein: CASSSSGVSYNEQFF; CDR3 DNA: TGCGCCAGCAGCTCTTCAGGGGTCTCCTACAATGAGCAGTTCTTC
D gene: .; J gene: TRBJ2-7; CDR3 length: 13; clone size: .; V gene: TRBV7-6; CDR3 protein: CASSIRTGLEQYF; CDR3 DNA: TGTGCCAGCAGCATTCGAACAGGGTTGGAGCAGTACTTC
D gene: TRBD1; J gene: TRBJ1-4; CDR3 length: 15; clone size: .; V gene: TRBV19; CDR3 protein: CASSAPGQGNEKLFF; CDR3 DNA: TGTGCCAGTAGTGCCCCGGGACAGGGAAATGAAAAACTGTTTTTT
D gene: TRBD1; J gene: TRBJ1-1; CDR3 length: 15; clone size: .; V gene: TRBV7-9; CDR3 protein: CASSLASAGGTEAFF; CDR3 DNA: TGTGCCAGCAGCTTAGCTTCGGCAGGGGGCACTGAAGCTTTCTTT
D gene: .; J gene: TRBJ2-5; CDR3 length: 15; clone size: .; V gene: TRBV5-5; CDR3 protein: CASSLAPTNQETQYF; CDR3 DNA: TGTGCCAGCAGCTTGGCCCCTACGAACCAAGAGACCCAGTACTTC
D gene: .; J gene: TRBJ2-2; CDR3 length: 15; clone size: .; V gene: TRBV10-3; CDR3 protein: CAISGGRGSTGELFF; CDR3 DNA: TGTGCCATCAGTGGGGGCAGGGGAAGTACCGGGGAGCTGTTTTTT
D gene: .; J gene: TRBJ2-7; CDR3 length: 11; clone size: .; V gene: TRBV25-1; CDR3 protein: CASSRGHEQYF; CDR3 DNA: TGTGCCAGCAGTCGGGGTCACGAGCAGTACTTC
D gene: TRBD1; J gene: TRBJ2-5; CDR3 length: 16; clone size: .; V gene: TRBV4-3; CDR3 protein: CASSLTIDRVQETQYF; CDR3 DNA: TGCGCCAGCAGCCTTACTATTGACAGGGTTCAAGAGACCCAGTACTTC
D gene: TRBD2; J gene: TRBJ2-3; CDR3 length: 15; clone size: once; V gene: TRBV19; CDR3 protein: CASSRTSGEGHTQYF; CDR3 DNA: TGTGCCAGTAGTCGGACTAGCGGGGAAGGGCATACGCAGTATTTT
D gene: .; J gene: TRBJ1-2; CDR3 length: 14; clone size: .; V gene: TRBV25-1; CDR3 protein: CASSELGRNYGYTF; CDR3 DNA: TGTGCCAGCAGTGAATTGGGCAGGAACTATGGCTACACCTTC
D gene: TRBD1; J gene: TRBJ1-6; CDR3 length: 14; clone size: .; V gene: TRBV30; CDR3 protein: CAWSGGQGNSPLHF; CDR3 DNA: TGTGCCTGGAGTGGTGGACAGGGGAATTCACCCCTCCACTTT
D gene: TRBD2; J gene: TRBJ2-1; CDR3 length: 14; clone size: .; V gene: TRBV7-6; CDR3 protein: CASSARTSRNEQFF; CDR3 DNA: TGTGCCAGCAGCGCCCGGACTAGCCGTAATGAGCAGTTCTTC
D gene: .; J gene: TRBJ1-3; CDR3 length: 14; clone size: .; V gene: TRBV30; CDR3 protein: CAWKGRESGNTIYF; CDR3 DNA: TGTGCCTGGAAAGGCAGGGAATCTGGAAACACCATATATTTT
D gene: .; J gene: TRBJ1-4; CDR3 length: 16; clone size: .; V gene: TRBV5-1; CDR3 protein: CASSPKGGADNEKLFF; CDR3 DNA: TGCGCCAGCAGCCCGAAGGGGGGGGCCGATAATGAAAAACTGTTTTTT